A single sample is the source of the 29 T cell receptor beta chains below, sequenced in a study of shared clonotypes between healthy human individuals (dated by TCRdb to about 2020). The library was generated by the immunoSEQ multiplex PCR assay. Imported from immuneACCESS, the table was reduced by TCRdb to in-frame sequences with V and J called. These copies leave out some clones; in studies compared against another copy, an unresolved V gene accounts for under half, and the cause of the remainder is not known. The sample includes 1.6 million or so clones, with approximately 98.5% observed a single time. The biggest ten clones account for over 0.3% of the sample. The sequenced sample was naive CD4+ T cells sorted from blood. In the paper's terms, the cell subset or site label means: CD45RA+ positively selected. The source of these receptors is a young man in good health.

This chain joins TRBV19 and TRBJ2-7; D call uncertain. This CDR3 has 14 amino acids. CDR1 is LNHDA and CDR2 is SQIVND in the germline V gene (reference sequence). Trimming pared 3 bases from V and 4 bases from J, leaving 13 bases between. CDR3 sequence: CASSIPGLGYEQYF. The CDR3 region has the DNA TGTGCCAGTAGTATCCCCGGGCTGGGGTACGAGCAGTACTTC.

The gene calls are TRBV6-5 and TRBJ1-2; perhaps TRBD1 as D (5 bases). CDR3 length: 14 amino acids. V was pared by 6 bases and J by 4 bases, with 15 bases between. In germline, CDR1 is MNHEY, CDR2 SVGAGI. For the CDR3, the DNA is TGTGCCAGCAGACAATCGGGGGTAGTCTATGGCTACACCTTC. It translates to CASRQSGVVYGYTF.

This clone was recorded once. The chain joins TRBV2 to TRBJ1-2; 7 bases agree with TRBD1. Looked up from germline, CDR1 is SNHLY and CDR2 is FYNNEI. J lost 3 bases, V lost 4 bases, and 8 bases had no gene match. The CDR3 consists of 15 residues. The CDR3 bases are TGTGCCAGCAGTGGGGCCCGGGACAGAGACTATGGCTACACCTTC. It specifies CASSGARDRDYGYTF.

In the case of this clone: Other DNA variants within this sample encode the same CDR3. The V and J genes are TRBV2 and TRBJ1-5, with unresolved D. CDR1 SNHLY and CDR2 FYNNEI come from the germline V gene. V was trimmed by 5 bases and J by 1 base, leaving 9 bases between them. This CDR3 contains 14 residues. CDR3 coding DNA: TGTGCCAGCAGTCCCGACCGCAGCAATCAGCCCCAGCATTTT. Translated, it gives CASSPDRSNQPQHF. Filled out from reference TRBV2 and TRBJ1-5, the complete variable domain reads EPEVTQTPSHQVTQMGQEVILRCVPISNHLYFYWYRQILGQKVEFLVSFYNNEISEKSEIFDDQFSVERPDGSNFTLKIRSTKLEDSAMYFCASSPDRSNQPQHFGDGTRLSIL.

In DNA form, the CDR3 reads TGTGCCAGCAGAACAGACCCGAACACTGAAGCTTTCTTT. This codes for CASRTDPNTEAFF. The rearrangement uses TRBV25-1 and TRBJ1-1; no clear D gene. This CDR3 is 13 amino acids long. Trimming took 6 bases from V and 1 from J, leaving 9 bases between them. CDR1 is MGHDK and CDR2 is SYGVNS in the germline V gene.

This chain connects TRBV28 to TRBJ2-1; the match to TRBD1 covers 7 bases. Germline V gene lookup returns CDR1 MDHEN and CDR2 SYDVKM. The CDR3 extends over 16 amino acids. Trimming cost V 3 bases and J 7 bases; bases outside gene matches: 12. The chain's CDR3 is CASSFHGQVWGNEQFF. The CDR3 DNA follows: TGTGCCAGCAGTTTCCATGGACAGGTTTGGGGAAATGAGCAGTTCTTC.

The CDR3 DNA sequence: TGTGCCAGCAGGTCGACTAGTCTGTACACAGATACGCAGTATTTT. It translates to CASRSTSLYTDTQYF. The chain uses TRBV27 and TRBJ2-3, with D perhaps TRBD2 (6 bases). The CDR3 covers 15 residues. V was trimmed by 6 bases and J by 2 bases, leaving 15 bases between them. From germline, CDR1 is MNHEY and CDR2 SMNVEV (reference sequence).

The gene calls are TRBV19 and TRBJ2-2; D is possibly TRBD2 (6 bases). The CDR3 contains 14 residues. The germline CDR1 and CDR2 sequences are LNHDA and SQIVND (reference sequence). V shed 6 bases and J shed 3 bases, with 11 bases lying between them. The CDR3 DNA reads TGTGCCAGTAGCCTCGGAGGGTACACCGGGGAGCTGTTTTTT. Encoded protein: CASSLGGYTGELFF.

The rearrangement uses TRBV5-1 and TRBJ2-1; D uncertain. This CDR3 is built from 16 residues. Trimming took 2 bases from V and 0 from J, leaving 12 bases between them. The germline V gene has CDR1 SGHRS and CDR2 YFSETQ. Here the CDR3 DNA reads TGCGCCAGCAGCTTTCGTGGCGGTAGCTCCTACAATGAGCAGTTCTTC. As protein: CASSFRGGSSYNEQFF.

The chain has TRBV6-5 and TRBJ2-1, with D possibly matching TRBD2 (5 bases). Trimming took 2 bases from V and 9 from J, leaving 17 bases between them. CDR3 length equals 15 residues. Germline loops: CDR1 MNHEY, CDR2 SVGAGI. The CDR3 reads CASSYGRRMGSEQFF. CDR3 DNA: TGTGCCAGCAGTTACGGAAGGAGGATGGGATCTGAGCAGTTCTTC.

The rearrangement links TRBV27 to TRBJ2-3; no clear D. V lost 4 bases and J 5 bases, leaving 4 bases between the germline ends. CDR3 length: 11 residues. Germline V gives CDR1 MNHEY, CDR2 SMNVEV (reference sequence). The CDR3: CASSSEDTQYF. The CDR3 bases are TGTGCCAGCAGTTCCGAAGATACGCAGTATTTT.

Of note for this clone: This sample includes further DNA sequences coding for the same CDR3. The J gene is TRBJ2-1, the V gene TRBV10-1, with TRBD2 matching 9 bases. V gave up 0 bases and J gave up 4 bases; unmatched junction bases: 1. The length of the CDR3 is 15 residues. Germline lookup yields CDR1 WNHNN and CDR2 SYGVQD (reference sequence). The CDR3 is CASSESLAGYNEQFF. For the CDR3, the DNA is TGCGCCAGCAGTGAGTCCCTAGCGGGGTACAATGAGCAGTTCTTC.

The chain employs TRBV6-1 and TRBJ1-3, with a possible D match to TRBD1 (5 bases). The CDR3 has 14 residues. The V gene's germline CDR1 is MNHNS and CDR2 SASEGT. Trimming took 8 bases from V and 2 from J, leaving 13 bases between them. The CDR3 here is CASSRGETGNTIYF. DNA of the CDR3: TGTGCCAGCTCCCGAGGGGAGACTGGAAACACCATATATTTT.

This chain connects TRBV11-2 to TRBJ2-2, with TRBD1 matching 9 bases. Germline CDR1 and CDR2: SGHAT and FQNNGV. V was pared by 2 bases and J by 4 bases, with 5 bases of the junction left unmatched. The CDR3 is 16 amino acids. The CDR3 DNA reads as TGTGCCAGCAGCTTACCCCGACAGGGGGGCACCGGGGAGCTGTTTTTT. It yields the protein CASSLPRQGGTGELFF.

J is TRBJ2-7 and V is TRBV28, with D tentatively TRBD1 or TRBD2 (5 bases each). Between the trimmed V and J ends, which lost 6 bases and 4 bases, there was a span of 22 bases. Per the germline V gene, CDR1 is MDHEN and CDR2 is SYDVKM. CDR3 length: 16 amino acids. The CDR3 here is CASRNGGRRPDYEQYF. Written as DNA, the CDR3 is TGTGCCAGCAGAAATGGGGGACGGCGGCCGGATTACGAGCAGTACTTC.

The V call is TRBV7-9, the J call TRBJ2-1; 10 bases line up with TRBD2. Germline V gene data show CDR1 as SEHNR and CDR2 as FQNEAQ (reference sequence). CDR3 length equals 17 residues. With 2 bases clipped from V and 5 bases from J, the junction kept 9 bases outside the gene matches. CDR3 DNA: TGTGCCAGCAGCTTAAGGCTAGCGGGAGTAAAAAACAATGAGCAGTTCTTC. Protein product: CASSLRLAGVKNNEQFF.

The chain carries TRBV14 and TRBJ2-2, with a possible D match to TRBD1 (5 bases). The V gene's germline CDR1 is SGHDN and CDR2 FVKESK. The V end lost 1 base, the J end lost 4 bases, and 10 bases lay between the germline ends. CDR3 length: 15 amino acids. CDR3 nucleotides: TGTGCCAGCAGCCAAGTTTGGGGCTCCACCGGGGAGCTGTTTTTT. Protein sequence: CASSQVWGSTGELFF.

This chain links TRBV27 with TRBJ2-7; D might be TRBD1 or TRBD2, each matching 5 bases. This CDR3 comprises 16 residues. Per germline, CDR1 MNHEY and CDR2 SMNVEV (reference sequence). Trimming pared 3 bases from V and 7 bases from J, leaving 22 bases between. CDR3 in DNA: TGTGCCAGCAGTTTCTCGGCGCCCGGGGCCCCTCGGGAGCAGTACTTC. Its protein product is CASSFSAPGAPREQYF.

The rearrangement uses TRBV9 and TRBJ2-2; TRBD2 aligns across 9 bases. CDR3 size: 16 residues. V lost 4 bases, J lost 4 bases, and 8 bases stayed unmatched. CDR1 is SGDLS, CDR2 YYNGEE, per germline. The CDR3 region has the DNA TGTGCCAGCAGCTCATATAGCGGGAGAGGCACCGGGGAGCTGTTTTTT. Translation: CASSSYSGRGTGELFF.

The V gene is TRBV15, the J gene TRBJ2-7; possible D gene TRBD2, 6 bases. Trimming pared 3 bases from V and 6 bases from J, leaving 21 bases between. The germline gives CDR1 LNHNV, CDR2 YYDKDF (reference sequence). This CDR3 contains 16 residues. The CDR3 sequence: CATSRGPTSPKAEQYF. Here the CDR3 DNA reads TGTGCCACCAGCAGGGGACCGACTAGTCCCAAGGCCGAGCAGTACTTC.

This chain connects TRBV19 to TRBJ2-7; 10 bases fit TRBD2. The CDR3 consists of 14 residues. Germline CDR1 and CDR2: LNHDA and SQIVND (reference sequence). V gave up 5 bases and J gave up 4 bases; unmatched junction bases: 5. CDR3 coding DNA: TGTGCCAGTAGTCAAGCGGGAGGGCCTTACGAGCAGTACTTC. Its protein is CASSQAGGPYEQYF.

The rearrangement joins TRBV6-1 to TRBJ1-5; TRBD1 might be the D (6 bases). Per the germline V gene, CDR1 is MNHNS and CDR2 is SASEGT. The CDR3 length is 15 residues. V was shortened by 0 bases and J by 3 bases, with 9 bases between the two germline ends. CDR3 region: CASSEAAGDNQPQHF. DNA of the CDR3: TGTGCCAGCAGTGAAGCAGCAGGGGACAATCAGCCCCAGCATTTT.

The chain has TRBV19 and TRBJ2-1, with unresolved D. Trimming removed 0 bases from V and 5 bases from J, with 8 bases in between. The V gene's germline CDR1 is LNHDA and CDR2 SQIVND (reference sequence). This CDR3 has 14 residues. The CDR3 reads CASSIEAYHNEQFF. CDR3 coding DNA: TGTGCCAGTAGTATAGAGGCCTACCACAATGAGCAGTTCTTC. Supplemented by reference TRBV19 and TRBJ2-1, the full variable domain reads DGGITQSPKYLFRKEGQNVTLSCEQNLNHDAMYWYRQDPGQGLRLIYYSQIVNDFQKGDIAEGYSVSREKKESFPLTVTSAQKNPTAFYLCASSIEAYHNEQFFGPGTRLTVL.

The V gene is TRBV2, the J gene TRBJ1-5; unclear D gene. Germline lookup yields CDR1 SNHLY and CDR2 FYNNEI. This CDR3 is 17 amino acids long. Trimming took 2 bases from V and 3 from J, leaving 17 bases between them. CDR3 in DNA: TGTGCCAGCAGTGAATTTTTCGGAGGGCAGACCAATCAGCCCCAGCATTTT. Translation gives CASSEFFGGQTNQPQHF.

This rearrangement joins TRBV21-1 to TRBJ2-7. TRBV21-1 is tagged as a pseudogene. The CDR3 covers 11 residues. This CDR3 is CASSNDVEQYF. The DNA for the CDR3 is TGTGCCAGCAGCAATGATGTCGAGCAGTACTTC.

This chain connects TRBV6-1 to TRBJ1-4, with TRBD1 identical over 7 bases. Trimming cost V 4 bases and J 8 bases; bases outside gene matches: 10. Germline CDR1 and CDR2: MNHNS and SASEGT. This CDR3 region has 15 residues. CDR3 in amino acids: CASSGPLGTAEKLFF. CDR3 nucleotide sequence: TGTGCCAGCAGTGGCCCGTTGGGGACAGCAGAAAAACTGTTTTTT.

This clone is a singleton in its sample. The chain has TRBV7-9 and TRBJ1-2; 9 bases map to TRBD1. This CDR3 has 14 amino acids. The germline V gene encodes CDR1 SEHNR and CDR2 FQNEAQ (reference sequence). J lost 14 bases, V lost 5 bases, and 15 bases had no gene match. CDR3 DNA sequence: TGTGCCAGCAGCCCAACCCCGGGGACAGGGCTCATAACCTTC. Protein product: CASSPTPGTGLITF.

The rearrangement links TRBV15 to TRBJ1-4; D is perhaps TRBD1 (6 bases). This CDR3 region has 16 residues. The V gene's germline CDR1 is LNHNV and CDR2 YYDKDF (reference sequence). The germline V and J ends were trimmed by 6 bases and 8 bases, with 22 bases remaining between them. The CDR3 protein is CATRGPQGIKEEKLFF. The CDR3 region has the DNA TGTGCCACCAGGGGACCCCAGGGGATTAAGGAAGAAAAACTGTTTTTT.

The chain employs TRBV5-4 and TRBJ2-5; 8 bases are a match to TRBD2. Germline V gives CDR1 SGHNT, CDR2 YYREEE (reference sequence). The CDR3 has 15 residues. V was pared by 4 bases and J by 5 bases, with 10 bases of the junction left unmatched. CDR3 nucleotides: TGTGCCAGCAGCCCGCGAACTAGCGGCGAGGAGACCCAGTACTTC. Translating gives CASSPRTSGEETQYF. The full variable domain, with the rest looked up from reference TRBV5-4 and TRBJ2-5, is ETGVTQSPTHLIKTRGQQVTLRCSSQSGHNTVSWYQQALGQGPQFIFQYYREEENGRGNFPPRFSGLQFPNYSSELNVNALELDDSALYLCASSPRTSGEETQYFGPGTRLLVL.